A selection of T cell receptor beta chains follows, all from one sample in a study of blood T cell repertoires in COVID-19. Sequencing used immunoSEQ multiplex PCR; TCRdb keeps in-frame clones, though not all of them. Here the sample spans roughly 300,000 clones, 83% being singletons. The sequencing input was peripheral blood. These receptors were obtained from a woman aged 45 to 65 who had recovered from COVID-19. Both conserved end residues are part of each CDR3. Fields, in order: clone size, V gene, D gene, J gene, CDR3 DNA, CDR3 protein. A D gene is named only where the DNA matches it firmly. Expanded clones are given a class, and other clones once, few, many or no size at all.

clone size: NA
V gene: TRBV7-8
D gene: TRBD2
J gene: TRBJ2-1
CDR3 DNA: TGTGCCAGCAGCTTGGGACTACAAACCTACAATGAGCAGTTCTTC
CDR3 protein: CASSLGLQTYNEQFF

clone size: once
V gene: TRBV7-2
D gene: TRBD1
J gene: TRBJ1-2
CDR3 DNA: TGTGCCAGCAGCTTCCGGGCAGGGGGGAACTATGGCTACACCTTC
CDR3 protein: CASSFRAGGNYGYTF

clone size: NA
V gene: TRBV29-1
D gene: TRBD1
J gene: TRBJ1-2
CDR3 DNA: TGCAGCGTTGGGACAGGTTCTGGCTACACCTTC
CDR3 protein: CSVGTGSGYTF

clone size: NA
V gene: TRBV5-6
D gene: NA
J gene: TRBJ2-1
CDR3 DNA: TGTGCCAGCAGCTTGGTTGGCGGGCTGATTAACAATGAGCAGTTCTTC
CDR3 protein: CASSLVGGLINNEQFF

clone size: once
V gene: TRBV24-1
D gene: NA
J gene: TRBJ2-1
CDR3 DNA: TGTGCCACCAGTGAAGCAGGCTACAATGAGCAGTTCTTC
CDR3 protein: CATSEAGYNEQFF

clone size: NA
V gene: TRBV7-9
D gene: TRBD1
J gene: TRBJ2-7
CDR3 DNA: TGTGCCAGCAGCTTAACCCCCGGGACAGGGATCTACGAGCAGTACTTC
CDR3 protein: CASSLTPGTGIYEQYF

clone size: NA
V gene: TRBV12-3/TRBV12-4
D gene: NA
J gene: TRBJ2-5
CDR3 DNA: TGTGCCAGCAGTCACACAGAAGAGACCCAGTACTTC
CDR3 protein: CASSHTEETQYF

clone size: once
V gene: TRBV9
D gene: NA
J gene: TRBJ1-6
CDR3 DNA: TGTGCCAGCAGCGTGGGGAGGGCGGGTAATTCACCCCTCCACTTT
CDR3 protein: CASSVGRAGNSPLHF

clone size: NA
V gene: TRBV6-5
D gene: NA
J gene: TRBJ2-3
CDR3 DNA: TGTGCCAGCGGGGCAGGACGAATGGTGGATACGCAGTATTTT
CDR3 protein: CASGAGRMVDTQYF

clone size: NA
V gene: TRBV10-3
D gene: NA
J gene: TRBJ1-5
CDR3 DNA: TGTGCCATCAGTGGTGGTCAGGGAAATAGCAATCAGCCCCAGCATTTT
CDR3 protein: CAISGGQGNSNQPQHF

clone size: once
V gene: TRBV19
D gene: NA
J gene: TRBJ2-7
CDR3 DNA: TGTGCCAGTAGCAGCGGCTACTACGAGCAGTACTTC
CDR3 protein: CASSSGYYEQYF

clone size: NA
V gene: TRBV18
D gene: TRBD1
J gene: TRBJ1-1
CDR3 DNA: TGTGCCAGCTCACGCGATTCAGGGGGAACTGAAGCTTTCTTT
CDR3 protein: CASSRDSGGTEAFF

clone size: NA
V gene: TRBV25-1
D gene: TRBD1
J gene: TRBJ1-2
CDR3 DNA: TGTGCCAGCAGCGTGACAGGGTCCAACTATGGCTACACCTTC
CDR3 protein: CASSVTGSNYGYTF

clone size: NA
V gene: TRBV6-1
D gene: TRBD1
J gene: TRBJ2-4
CDR3 DNA: TGTGCCAGCAGTGAATGGCGGACAGGGGAAAACATTCAGTACTTC
CDR3 protein: CASSEWRTGENIQYF

clone size: NA
V gene: TRBV19
D gene: NA
J gene: TRBJ2-7
CDR3 DNA: TGTGCCAGTAGTCCCTCCCTGGCAGGGCCGACCTACGAGCAGTACTTC
CDR3 protein: CASSPSLAGPTYEQYF

clone size: NA
V gene: TRBV28
D gene: NA
J gene: TRBJ2-1
CDR3 DNA: TGTGCCAGCAGTCCCCGAGGGGTGAGCGGGGAGCAGTTCTTC
CDR3 protein: CASSPRGVSGEQFF

clone size: NA
V gene: TRBV7-9
D gene: TRBD2
J gene: TRBJ2-7
CDR3 DNA: TGTGCCAGCAGCTCAGAACGTCAGCGGGGCAACGAGCAGTACTTC
CDR3 protein: CASSSERQRGNEQYF

clone size: few
V gene: TRBV9
D gene: NA
J gene: TRBJ1-2
CDR3 DNA: TGTGCCAGCAGCGTCCTAGCTAACTATGGCTACACCTTC
CDR3 protein: CASSVLANYGYTF

clone size: NA
V gene: TRBV28
D gene: NA
J gene: TRBJ2-5
CDR3 DNA: TGTGCCAGCAGGGGTATACAAGAGACTCAGTACTTC
CDR3 protein: CASRGIQETQYF

clone size: NA
V gene: TRBV5-1
D gene: NA
J gene: TRBJ2-5
CDR3 DNA: TGCGCCAGCAGCTCGGTCGACCGGGACACCGTTCCGCGGACCCAGTACTTC
CDR3 protein: CASSSVDRDTVPRTQYF

clone size: NA
V gene: TRBV28
D gene: NA
J gene: TRBJ1-5
CDR3 DNA: TGTGCCAACGGTCAGCCCCAGCATTTT
CDR3 protein: CANGQPQHF

clone size: NA
V gene: TRBV15
D gene: NA
J gene: TRBJ1-3
CDR3 DNA: TGTGCCACCAGCAGAGATCCCGGGGGGGCGCAGACTGGAAACACCATATATTTT
CDR3 protein: CATSRDPGGAQTGNTIYF

clone size: NA
V gene: TRBV27
D gene: TRBD1
J gene: TRBJ2-5
CDR3 DNA: TGTGCCAGCAGTTCGCAGGGGGCCAACCAAGAGACCCAGTACTTC
CDR3 protein: CASSSQGANQETQYF

clone size: NA
V gene: TRBV7-9
D gene: NA
J gene: TRBJ2-1
CDR3 DNA: TGTGCCAGCAGCTTAGATTGGAGCTCCTACAATGAGCAGTTCTTC
CDR3 protein: CASSLDWSSYNEQFF

clone size: NA
V gene: TRBV11-2
D gene: NA
J gene: TRBJ2-7
CDR3 DNA: TGTGCCAGCAGCTTAGAGGCAGGGGACACCTACGAGCAGTACTTC
CDR3 protein: CASSLEAGDTYEQYF